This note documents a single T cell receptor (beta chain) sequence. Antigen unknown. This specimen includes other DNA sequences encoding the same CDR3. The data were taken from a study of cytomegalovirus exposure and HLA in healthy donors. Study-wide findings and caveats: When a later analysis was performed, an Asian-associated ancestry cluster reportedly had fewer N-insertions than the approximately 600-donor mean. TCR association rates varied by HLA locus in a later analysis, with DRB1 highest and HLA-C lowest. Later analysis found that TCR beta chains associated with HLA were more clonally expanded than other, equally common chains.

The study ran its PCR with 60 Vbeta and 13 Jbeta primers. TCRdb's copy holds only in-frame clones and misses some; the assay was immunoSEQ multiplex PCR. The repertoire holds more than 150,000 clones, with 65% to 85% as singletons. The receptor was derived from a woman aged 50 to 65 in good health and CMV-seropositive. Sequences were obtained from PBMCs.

The CDR3 DNA reads as TGTGCCAGCAGTTTATCCGGCACAGATACGCAGTATTTT. As protein: CASSLSGTDTQYF. The chain carries TRBV28 and TRBJ2-3, with D unclear. Trimming took off 1 base at V and 1 base at J, with 3 bases between the two ends. CDR1 and CDR2 from the germline V gene are MDHEN and SYDVKM. The CDR3 contains 13 residues.